The 21 T cell receptor beta chains presented below share a single source sample, sequenced in a study of blood T cell repertoires in COVID-19 (dated by TCRdb to 2020 to 2021). Library construction relied on the immunoSEQ multiplex PCR assay. TCRdb took this table from immuneACCESS and kept in-frame rearrangements with V and J called. Such tables lack part of the clones; where checked against another copy, unresolved V genes explain under half of the gap, and the rest is unexplained. Counted in this sample were about 74,000 clones; around 88% of them appeared once. The ten largest clones capture more than 4.5% of the sample. Sequenced sample: peripheral blood. The receptors originated from a woman older than 75 with acute or convalescent COVID-19.

The chain couples TRBV5-1 to TRBJ1-1; 7 bases are shared with TRBD1. Germline V gives CDR1 SGHRS, CDR2 YFSETQ. The CDR3 runs 15 residues. V trimming: 5 bases; J trimming: 2 bases; junction bases outside the gene matches: 9. The CDR3 spells CASRPGQEENTEAFF. The CDR3 DNA follows: TGCGCCAGCAGACCCGGACAGGAAGAAAACACTGAAGCTTTCTTT.

The gene calls are TRBV14 and TRBJ1-3, with D maybe TRBD1 (6 bases). Germline lookup yields CDR1 SGHDN and CDR2 FVKESK. The CDR3 is made up of 13 amino acids. The germline V and J ends were trimmed by 8 bases and 0 bases, with 8 bases remaining between them. CDR3 loop: CASRQVSGNTIYF. DNA for the CDR3: TGTGCCAGCCGACAGGTCTCTGGAAACACCATATATTTT.

The V gene is TRBV4-1, the J gene TRBJ2-7; TRBD1 aligns across 7 bases. The CDR3 runs to 14 residues. Trimming removed 5 bases from V and 3 bases from J; junction bases left unmatched: 7. Germline values: CDR1 MGHRA, CDR2 YSYEKL. CDR3 DNA: TGCGCCAGCAGCGTCGGACAGGTCGACTACGAGCAGTACTTC. Protein: CASSVGQVDYEQYF.

V usage is TRBV5-1 and J usage is TRBJ1-2; D ambiguous. V lost 0 bases, J lost 0 bases, and 6 bases lay in between. CDR1 and CDR2 from the germline V gene are SGHRS and YFSETQ. The CDR3 extends over 14 amino acids. The CDR3 sequence: CASSLERSNYGYTF. The CDR3 DNA sequence: TGCGCCAGCAGCTTGGAACGGTCTAACTATGGCTACACCTTC.

The rearrangement links TRBV10-2 to TRBJ1-5; 7 nucleotides agree with TRBD1. This CDR3 has 21 amino acids. The germline CDR1 and CDR2 sequences are WSHSY and SAAADI. V shed 0 bases, J shed 0 bases, and the junction held 17 bases outside the gene matches. The CDR3 DNA reads as TGCGCCAGCAGTGAGTCAATTTGGGACAGCCTCGCCTATAATAGCAATCAGCCCCAGCATTTT. The encoded protein is CASSESIWDSLAYNSNQPQHF.

The rearrangement links TRBV6-5 to TRBJ2-5; TRBD2 is a possible D gene (7 bases). This CDR3 contains 14 residues. The germline V and J ends were trimmed by 6 bases and 7 bases, with 18 bases remaining between them. Per germline, CDR1 MNHEY and CDR2 SVGAGI. This CDR3 is CASRRGGPEGTQYF. CDR3 bases: TGTGCCAGCAGGCGCGGGGGCCCGGAAGGGACCCAGTACTTC.

The chain recombines TRBV19 with TRBJ1-2; weak D call: TRBD1 (5 bases). Looked up from germline, CDR1 is LNHDA and CDR2 is SQIVND (reference sequence). The V end was cut by 5 bases, the J end by 7 bases, with 14 bases between. The CDR3 sequence is 13 residues long. CDR3 nucleotide sequence: TGTGCCAGTAGTCCGGACGGAAGGGGTGGCTACACCTTC. This codes for CASSPDGRGGYTF.

This clone was counted only a few times. The chain employs TRBV4-3 and TRBJ1-5; no definite D call. Germline loops: CDR1 LGHNA, CDR2 YSLEER. The CDR3 is 17 amino acids. Trimming pared 0 bases from V and 3 bases from J, leaving 15 bases between. The CDR3 sequence is CASSQDYRRLHNQPQHF. CDR3 DNA sequence: TGCGCCAGCAGCCAAGATTATAGGAGACTCCACAATCAGCCCCAGCATTTT.

The CDR3 coding sequence is TGCGCCAGCAGTGCGGGACAGGTTAATGGCTACACCTTC. It translates to CASSAGQVNGYTF. J is TRBJ1-2 and V is TRBV4-3; 8 bases fit TRBD1. Trimming at V came to 6 bases and at J to 6 bases, leaving 6 bases not matched to a gene. Germline V gene lookup returns CDR1 LGHNA and CDR2 YSLEER. CDR3 length equals 13 residues.

This chain links TRBV7-2 with TRBJ2-6; TRBD1 matches at 7 bases. Losses at the gene ends were 3 bases for V and 0 bases for J; bases not matched to a gene: 2. Germline loops: CDR1 SGHTA, CDR2 FQGNSA. This CDR3 region has 16 residues. CDR3 sequence reads: CASSLTGFSGANVLTF. The CDR3 nucleotides are TGTGCCAGCAGCTTGACAGGGTTCTCTGGGGCCAACGTCCTGACTTTC.

This chain joins TRBV21-1 and TRBJ2-7; the table's D call, TRBD1, has no DNA check behind it. TRBV21-1 is a pseudogene. The CDR3 runs 15 residues. DNA for the CDR3: TGTGCCAGCAGCAAAGGGGGCCGATCCTCCTACGAGCAGTACTTC. Residues: CASSKGGRSSYEQYF.

The chain employs TRBV28 and TRBJ2-3, with TRBD2 identical over 7 bases. The germline V gene has CDR1 MDHEN and CDR2 SYDVKM. The CDR3 consists of 16 residues. J lost 2 bases, V lost 3 bases, and 8 bases had no gene match. The CDR3 DNA reads TGTGCCAGCAGTTTCCCAGCGGGGACTCCCACAGATACGCAGTATTTT. Translation gives CASSFPAGTPTDTQYF.

This clone appeared once. The V gene is TRBV18, the J gene TRBJ1-4; D is uncertain. Per the germline V gene, CDR1 is KGHSH and CDR2 is LQKENI. The CDR3 spans 14 residues. V was clipped by 2 bases and J by 12 bases, with 16 bases between them. The CDR3 DNA reads as TGTGCCAGCTCACCAAAGGCGAAGCGCGGAGAACTGTTTTTT. Translating gives CASSPKAKRGELFF.

This clone was detected a few times. The J gene is TRBJ2-7, the V gene TRBV6-1, with unresolved D. Trimming pared 3 bases from V and 3 bases from J, leaving 9 bases between. Germline CDR1 MNHNS, CDR2 SASEGT. The CDR3 has 13 amino acids. This chain's CDR3 is CASSDPGYYEQYF. The CDR3 coding sequence is TGTGCCAGCAGTGATCCAGGTTACTACGAGCAGTACTTC.

This rearrangement joins TRBV13 to TRBJ1-1, with 11 positions matching TRBD1. V gave up 5 bases and J gave up 5 bases; unmatched junction bases: 10. Germline CDR1 is PRHDT and CDR2 is FYEKMQ (reference sequence). The CDR3 contains 16 residues. CDR3 sequence reads: CASSTRTGGAWTEAFF. CDR3 bases: TGTGCCAGCAGCACTCGGACAGGGGGCGCGTGGACTGAAGCTTTCTTT.

This clone was detected a few times. The chain is built from TRBV12-5 and TRBJ2-1, with 9 bases matching TRBD1. The CDR3 extends over 18 amino acids. After removal of 1 base from V and 4 bases from J, the junction contained 11 bases not matched to a gene. Germline V gives CDR1 LGHNT, CDR2 FRNRAP. The CDR3 DNA reads as TGTGCTAGTGGTTTGGCTACATCGGGACAGGGCCTATACAATGAGCAGTTCTTC. Protein: CASGLATSGQGLYNEQFF.

The chain recombines TRBV3-1 (or the pseudogene TRBV3-2) with TRBJ1-5; 7 nucleotides match TRBD1. Germline V lookup: CDR1 LGHDT, CDR2 YNNKEL (reference sequence). The CDR3 is 16 amino acids. The J segment lost 0 bases and the V segment lost 1 base, leaving 3 bases of the junction unmatched. CDR3 residues: CASSQGTGYSNQPQHF. The CDR3 DNA follows: TGTGCCAGCAGCCAAGGGACAGGCTATAGCAATCAGCCCCAGCATTTT.

This chain links TRBV3-1 (or the pseudogene TRBV3-2) with TRBJ1-1; D gene uncertain. The CDR3 has 13 residues. Trimming removed 0 bases at V and 12 bases at J, with 14 bases between. Germline CDR1 reads LGHDT; CDR2 reads YNNKEL (reference sequence). CDR3 bases: TGTGCCAGCAGCCAAGATTATAGCGAGCTGACTTTCTTT. Protein product: CASSQDYSELTFF.

The chain employs TRBV4-1 and TRBJ2-1; TRBD2 aligns across 9 bases. The germline V gene has CDR1 MGHRA and CDR2 YSYEKL. This CDR3 has 17 residues. V lost 4 bases and J lost 3; bases outside the gene matches: 10. In DNA form, the CDR3 reads TGCGCCAGCAGCCCGCCGACTAGCGGTCTGGACTACAATGAGCAGTTCTTC. Translated: CASSPPTSGLDYNEQFF.

CDR3 amino acids: CASSQPGLPPKTQYF. The CDR3 DNA follows: TGTGCCAGCAGCCAGCCGGGACTCCCCCCGAAGACCCAGTACTTC. The chain employs TRBV4-2 and TRBJ2-5; D is perhaps TRBD2 (6 bases). This CDR3 contains 15 residues. The V gene's germline CDR1 is LGHNA and CDR2 YNFKEQ. The V end lost 3 bases, the J end lost 6 bases, and 17 bases lay between the germline ends.

As concerns this clone: Mismatch with germline at one junction end may stem from a read error. This sequence joins TRBV7-7 and TRBJ2-5; perhaps TRBD1 as D (6 bases). CDR3 length: 14 amino acids. CDR1 and CDR2 (germline): SSHAT, FNYEAQ (reference sequence). The CDR3: CASSSRPGEETQYF. DNA of the CDR3: TGTGCTAGCAGCTCGCGTCCAGGGGAAGAGACCCAGTACTTC.